The present TCR beta chain was sequenced within a study of blood T cell repertoires in COVID-19. Sequenced by immunoSEQ multiplex PCR; TCRdb stores in-frame clones only, minus some. The table lists over 200,000 clones, approximately 89% of them singletons. V lost 5 bases and J 8 bases, leaving 17 bases between the germline ends. Looked up from germline, CDR1 is SGHRS and CDR2 is YFSETQ. The CDR3 covers 15 residues. Material: PBMCs or T cells enriched from blood (not recorded which). This TCR was recovered from a woman aged 25 to 45 who had been exposed to COVID-19. The rearrangement joins TRBV5-1 to TRBJ1-6, with D unclear. The CDR3 reads CASRIDEMRDSPLHF. CDR3 in DNA: TGCGCCAGCAGAATAGACGAGATGAGGGATTCACCCCTCCACTTT.